This T cell receptor beta chain originates from a study of OX40 agonist ivuxolimab in advanced cancers. Study-level information: At 0.01 to 10 mg/kg, ivuxolimab was administered intravenously to patients every 2 weeks. Of mixed ages from about 23 to 79 and averaging approximately 60 years, the group was around 78% male.

Measured with immunoSEQ multiplex PCR; TCRdb has only the in-frame clones, and not every one. The sample lists about 100,000 clones, around 93% occurring once. This CDR3 is built from 14 residues. V lost 0 bases and J lost 3, with 9 bases in between. Germline loops: CDR1 SGHRS, CDR2 YFSETQ. Blood sampling was done at baseline, cycle 4 day 1, and cycle 7 day 1. This clonotype originated in an adult with an advanced solid tumor such as melanoma, head and neck, liver or kidney cancer. The genes are TRBV5-1 and TRBJ2-5; D tentatively fits TRBD1 or TRBD2 (5 bases each). This specimen was CD4+ or CD8+ T cells sorted from blood, taken in a trial of the OX40 agonist ivuxolimab. CDR3 nucleotides: TGCGCCAGCAGCTTGGGGGGGACGGAAGAGACCCAGTACTTC. Protein sequence: CASSLGGTEETQYF.